This TCR beta chain originates from a study of T cells after yellow fever vaccination. Notes on the study in general: Clonotypes shared by both compartments, CD4 and CD8, made up a small share.

5'RACE template switching added a universal primer site and UMIs to TCR cDNA. MiXCR was run by TCRdb on the 5' RACE reads, yielding one entry per CDR3 protein. Altogether some 300,000 distinct CDR3 sequences are present, around 4% being singletons, with the ten largest covering 23%. This clonotype was recorded many times. The antigen is not known. V lost 11 bases to trimming and J lost 0 bases, with 20 bases between them. This CDR3 contains 17 residues. The sequence came from a man in his late teens or twenties who received the YFV17D yellow fever vaccine. The sample consisted of PBMCs, taken on the day of the yellow fever booster vaccination. The chain recombines TRBV12-3 or TRBV12-4 with TRBJ1-6; D is unresolved. CDR3 DNA sequence: TGTGCCTCTAGACACCAAATACAACCCTCCTATAATTCACCCCTCCACTTT. Protein: CASRHQIQPSYNSPLHF.